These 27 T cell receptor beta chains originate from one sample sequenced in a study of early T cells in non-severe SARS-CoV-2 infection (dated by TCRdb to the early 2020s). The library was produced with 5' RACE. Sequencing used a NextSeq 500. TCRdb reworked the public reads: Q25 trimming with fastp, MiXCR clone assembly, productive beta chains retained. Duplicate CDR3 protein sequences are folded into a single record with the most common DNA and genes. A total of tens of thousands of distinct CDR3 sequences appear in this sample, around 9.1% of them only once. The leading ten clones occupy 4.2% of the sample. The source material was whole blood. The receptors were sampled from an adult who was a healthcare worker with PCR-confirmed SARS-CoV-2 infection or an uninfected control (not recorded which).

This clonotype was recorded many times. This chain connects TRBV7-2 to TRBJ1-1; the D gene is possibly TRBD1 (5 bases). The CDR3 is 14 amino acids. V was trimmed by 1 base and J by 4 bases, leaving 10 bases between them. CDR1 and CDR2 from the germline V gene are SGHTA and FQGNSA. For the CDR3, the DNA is TGTGCCAGCAGCTTAGTTTGGGGGGGCACTGAAGCTTTCTTT. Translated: CASSLVWGGTEAFF.

CDR3 residues: CASSAQDTEAFF. The CDR3 DNA reads as TGCGCCAGCAGCGCACAGGACACTGAAGCTTTCTTT. The chain has TRBV5-1 and TRBJ1-1, with D perhaps TRBD1 (5 bases). V lost 4 bases to trimming and J lost 3 bases, with 7 bases between them. CDR1 SGHRS and CDR2 YFSETQ come from the germline V gene. The CDR3 is 12 residues long.

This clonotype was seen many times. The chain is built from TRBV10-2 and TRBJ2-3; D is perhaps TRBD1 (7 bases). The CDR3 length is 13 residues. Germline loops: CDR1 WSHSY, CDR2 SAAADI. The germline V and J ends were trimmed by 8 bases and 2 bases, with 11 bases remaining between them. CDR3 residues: CASAGQSTDTQYF. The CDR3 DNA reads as TGCGCCAGCGCGGGACAGTCCACAGATACGCAGTATTTT.

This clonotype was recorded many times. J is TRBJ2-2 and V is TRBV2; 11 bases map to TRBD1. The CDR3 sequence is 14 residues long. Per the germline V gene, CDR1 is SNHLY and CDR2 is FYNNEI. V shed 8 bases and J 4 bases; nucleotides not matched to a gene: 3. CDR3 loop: CASRDRGATGELFF. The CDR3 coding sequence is TGTGCCAGCCGGGACAGGGGGGCCACCGGGGAGCTGTTTTTT.

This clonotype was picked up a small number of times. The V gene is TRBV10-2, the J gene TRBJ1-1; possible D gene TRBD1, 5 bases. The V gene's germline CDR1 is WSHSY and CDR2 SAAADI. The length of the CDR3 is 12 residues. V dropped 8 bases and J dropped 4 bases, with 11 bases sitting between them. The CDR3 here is CASGAEGTEAFF. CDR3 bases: TGCGCCAGCGGGGCTGAGGGCACTGAAGCTTTCTTT.

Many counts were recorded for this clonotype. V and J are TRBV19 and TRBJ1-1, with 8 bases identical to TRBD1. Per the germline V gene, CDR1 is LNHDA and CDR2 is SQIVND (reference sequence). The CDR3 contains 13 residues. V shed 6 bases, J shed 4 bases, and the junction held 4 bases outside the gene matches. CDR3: CASRPGGLTEAFF. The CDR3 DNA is TGTGCCAGTAGGCCAGGGGGCCTCACTGAAGCTTTCTTT.

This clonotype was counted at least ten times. The CDR3 coding sequence is TGTGCCAGCAGCTTAGGCTGGGGGGCCGGAGCTTTCTTT. This codes for CASSLGWGAGAFF. The chain employs TRBV13 and TRBJ1-1; perhaps TRBD1 as D (6 bases). V lost 0 bases and J lost 10, with 12 bases in between. CDR1 PRHDT and CDR2 FYEKMQ come from the germline V gene (reference sequence). This CDR3 is built from 13 residues.

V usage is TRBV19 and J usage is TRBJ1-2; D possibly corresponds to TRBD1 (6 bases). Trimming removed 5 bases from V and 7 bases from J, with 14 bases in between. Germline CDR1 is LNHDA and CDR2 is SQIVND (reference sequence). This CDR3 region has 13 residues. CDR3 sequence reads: CASSSSDSRGYTF. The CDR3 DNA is TGTGCCAGTAGTTCCTCGGACAGTCGTGGCTACACCTTC.

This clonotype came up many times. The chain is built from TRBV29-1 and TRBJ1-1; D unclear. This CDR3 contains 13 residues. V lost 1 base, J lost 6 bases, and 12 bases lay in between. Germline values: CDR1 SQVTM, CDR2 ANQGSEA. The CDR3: CSVEAGNRAEAFF. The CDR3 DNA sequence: TGCAGCGTTGAAGCGGGCAACCGGGCTGAAGCTTTCTTT.

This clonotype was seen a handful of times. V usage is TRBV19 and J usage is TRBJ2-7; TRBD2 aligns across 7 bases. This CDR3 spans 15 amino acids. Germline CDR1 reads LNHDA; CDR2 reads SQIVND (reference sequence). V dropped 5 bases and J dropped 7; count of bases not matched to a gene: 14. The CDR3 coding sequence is TGTGCCAGTAGTGCCCTCCTCGCGGGAGTGGAAGAGCAGTACTTC. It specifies CASSALLAGVEEQYF.

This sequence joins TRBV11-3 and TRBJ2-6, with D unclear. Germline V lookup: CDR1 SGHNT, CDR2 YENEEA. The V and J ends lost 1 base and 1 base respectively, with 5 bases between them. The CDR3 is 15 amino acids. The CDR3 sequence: CASSLGPSGANVLTF. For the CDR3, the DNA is TGTGCCAGCAGCTTAGGGCCGTCTGGGGCCAACGTCCTGACTTTC.

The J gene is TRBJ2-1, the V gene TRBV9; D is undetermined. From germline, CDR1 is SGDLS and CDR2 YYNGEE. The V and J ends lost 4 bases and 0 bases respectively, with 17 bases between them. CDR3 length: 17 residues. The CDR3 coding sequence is TGTGCCAGCAGCCCCCGCTTCGGTGGCGCCTCCTACAATGAGCAGTTCTTC. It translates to CASSPRFGGASYNEQFF. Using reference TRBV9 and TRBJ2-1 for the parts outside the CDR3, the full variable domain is DSGVTQTPKHLITATGQRVTLRCSPRSGDLSVYWYQQSLDQGLQFLIQYYNGEERAKGNILERFSAQQFPDLHSELNLSSLELGDSALYFCASSPRFGGASYNEQFFGPGTRLTVL.

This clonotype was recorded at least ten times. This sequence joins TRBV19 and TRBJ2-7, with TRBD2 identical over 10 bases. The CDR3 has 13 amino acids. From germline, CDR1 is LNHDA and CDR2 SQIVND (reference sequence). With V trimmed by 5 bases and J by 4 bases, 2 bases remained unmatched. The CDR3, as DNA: TGTGCCAGTAGTCCTAGCGGGAGTTACGAGCAGTACTTC. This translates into CASSPSGSYEQYF.

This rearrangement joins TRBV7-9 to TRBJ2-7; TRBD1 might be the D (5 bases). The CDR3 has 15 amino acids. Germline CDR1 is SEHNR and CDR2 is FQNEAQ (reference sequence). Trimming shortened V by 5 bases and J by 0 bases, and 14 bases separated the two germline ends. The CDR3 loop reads CASSGQGASSYEQYF. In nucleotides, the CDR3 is TGTGCCAGCAGCGGACAAGGTGCCAGCTCCTACGAGCAGTACTTC.

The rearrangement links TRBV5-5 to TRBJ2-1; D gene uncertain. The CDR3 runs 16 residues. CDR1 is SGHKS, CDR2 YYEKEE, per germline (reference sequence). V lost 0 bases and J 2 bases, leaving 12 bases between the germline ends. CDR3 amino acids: CASSLASSAAYNEQFF. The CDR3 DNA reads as TGTGCCAGCAGCTTGGCTTCCAGCGCTGCCTACAATGAGCAGTTCTTC.

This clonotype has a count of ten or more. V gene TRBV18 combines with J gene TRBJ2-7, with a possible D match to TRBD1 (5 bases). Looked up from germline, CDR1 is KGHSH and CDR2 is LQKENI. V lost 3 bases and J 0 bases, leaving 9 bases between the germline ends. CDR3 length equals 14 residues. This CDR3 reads CASSPPGNSYEQYF. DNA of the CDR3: TGTGCCAGCTCACCGCCAGGGAACTCCTACGAGCAGTACTTC.

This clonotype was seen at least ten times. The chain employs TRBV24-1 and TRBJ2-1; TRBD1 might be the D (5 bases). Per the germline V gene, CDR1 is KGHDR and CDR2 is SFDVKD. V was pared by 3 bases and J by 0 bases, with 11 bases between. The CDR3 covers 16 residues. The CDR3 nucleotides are TGTGCCACCAGTGATGCGACAGAGCCCTCCTACAATGAGCAGTTCTTC. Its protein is CATSDATEPSYNEQFF.

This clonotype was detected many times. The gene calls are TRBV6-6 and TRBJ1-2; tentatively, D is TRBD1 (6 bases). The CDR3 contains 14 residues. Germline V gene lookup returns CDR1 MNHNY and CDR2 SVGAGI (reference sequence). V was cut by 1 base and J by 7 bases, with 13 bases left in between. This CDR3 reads CASSYFQGFSGYTF. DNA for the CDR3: TGTGCCAGCAGTTACTTTCAGGGGTTCAGTGGCTACACCTTC.

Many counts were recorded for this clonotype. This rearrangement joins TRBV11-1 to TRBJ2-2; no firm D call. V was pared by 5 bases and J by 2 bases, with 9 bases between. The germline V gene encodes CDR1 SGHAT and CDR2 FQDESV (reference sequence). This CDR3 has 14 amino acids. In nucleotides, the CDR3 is TGTGCCAGCAGCCCGGACGGAAACACCGGGGAGCTGTTTTTT. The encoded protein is CASSPDGNTGELFF. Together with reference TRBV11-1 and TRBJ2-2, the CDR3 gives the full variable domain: EAEVAQSPRYKITEKSQAVAFWCDPISGHATLYWYRQILGQGPELLVQFQDESVVDDSQLPKDRFSAERLKGVDSTLKIQPAELGDSAMYLCASSPDGNTGELFFGEGSRLTVL.

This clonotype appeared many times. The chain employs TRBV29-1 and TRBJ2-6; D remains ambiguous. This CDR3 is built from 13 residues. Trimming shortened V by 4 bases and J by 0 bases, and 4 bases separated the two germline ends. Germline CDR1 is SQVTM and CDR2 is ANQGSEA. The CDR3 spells CSVATSGANVLTF. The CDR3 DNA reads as TGCAGCGTTGCCACCTCTGGGGCCAACGTCCTGACTTTC.

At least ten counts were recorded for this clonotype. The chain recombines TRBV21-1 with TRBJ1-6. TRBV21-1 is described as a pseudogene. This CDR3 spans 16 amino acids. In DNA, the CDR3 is TGTGCCAGCAGCAAATCTGAGTCTCGGGGGTATTCACCCCTCCACTTT. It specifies CASSKSESRGYSPLHF.

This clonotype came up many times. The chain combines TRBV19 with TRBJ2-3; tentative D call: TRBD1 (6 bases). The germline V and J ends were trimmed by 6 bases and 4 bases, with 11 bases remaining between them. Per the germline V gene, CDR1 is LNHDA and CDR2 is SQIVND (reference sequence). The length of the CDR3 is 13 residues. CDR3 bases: TGTGCCAGTAGAACAGGGAGCGCAGATACGCAGTATTTT. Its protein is CASRTGSADTQYF.

The CDR3: CASSANVAGGGEQFF. In nucleotides, the CDR3 is TGTGCCAGCAGCGCGAACGTAGCGGGAGGCGGTGAGCAGTTCTTC. V gene TRBV9 combines with J gene TRBJ2-1; 10 bases are shared with TRBD2. The CDR3 is 15 residues long. Germline lookup yields CDR1 SGDLS and CDR2 YYNGEE. V shed 3 bases and J 9 bases; nucleotides not matched to a gene: 9. The whole variable domain, remainder taken from reference TRBV9 and TRBJ2-1, is DSGVTQTPKHLITATGQRVTLRCSPRSGDLSVYWYQQSLDQGLQFLIQYYNGEERAKGNILERFSAQQFPDLHSELNLSSLELGDSALYFCASSANVAGGGEQFFGPGTRLTVL.

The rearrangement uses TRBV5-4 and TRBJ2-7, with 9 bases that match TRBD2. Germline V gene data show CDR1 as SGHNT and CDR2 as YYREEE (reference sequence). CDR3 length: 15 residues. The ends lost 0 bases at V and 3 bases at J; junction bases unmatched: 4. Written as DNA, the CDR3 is TGTGCCAGCAGCTTGGGGATAGCGGGAGACTACGAGCAGTACTTC. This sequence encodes CASSLGIAGDYEQYF.

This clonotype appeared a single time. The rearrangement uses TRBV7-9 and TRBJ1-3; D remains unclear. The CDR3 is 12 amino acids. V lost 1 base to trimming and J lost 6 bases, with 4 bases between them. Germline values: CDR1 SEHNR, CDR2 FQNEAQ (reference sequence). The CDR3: CASSLEENTIYF. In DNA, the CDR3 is TGTGCCAGCAGCTTAGAAGAAAACACCATATATTTT.

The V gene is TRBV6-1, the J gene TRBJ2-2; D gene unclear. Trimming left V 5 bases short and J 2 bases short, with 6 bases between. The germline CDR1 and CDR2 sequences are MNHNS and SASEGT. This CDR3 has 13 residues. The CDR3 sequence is CASSTVNTGELFF. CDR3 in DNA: TGTGCCAGCAGTACAGTTAACACCGGGGAGCTGTTTTTT.

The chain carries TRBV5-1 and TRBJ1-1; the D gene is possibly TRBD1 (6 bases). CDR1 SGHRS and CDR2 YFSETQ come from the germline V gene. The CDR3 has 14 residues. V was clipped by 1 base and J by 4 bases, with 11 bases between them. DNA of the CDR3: TGCGCCAGCAGCTTGCAGGGGCTCCGCACTGAAGCTTTCTTT. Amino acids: CASSLQGLRTEAFF.